This passage covers 14 T cell receptor beta chains from one sample sequenced in a study of shared clonotypes between healthy human individuals. Produced via immunoSEQ multiplex PCR; TCRdb's table is partial and in-frame only. The sample records about 360,000 clones, around 70% being singletons. The sample consisted of memory CD4+ T cells sorted from blood. As to subset: CD45RA-negative fraction. The receptors were sampled from a man aged 30 to 45 in good health.

This rearrangement joins TRBV29-1 to TRBJ2-1; TRBD1 is a possible D gene (6 bases). Germline-derived CDR1 and CDR2 are SQVTM and ANQGSEA. This CDR3 has 14 residues. The V end was cut by 4 bases, the J end by 4 bases, with 14 bases between. CDR3 protein: CSVVARGIYNEQFF. The CDR3, as DNA: TGCAGCGTTGTGGCGAGGGGGATATACAATGAGCAGTTCTTC.

The chain recombines TRBV5-1 with TRBJ2-1; maybe TRBD2 (5 bases). The ends were cut back, 4 bases at V and 15 bases at J, with 17 bases in the middle. The CDR3 totals 12 residues. The V gene's germline CDR1 is SGHRS and CDR2 YFSETQ. DNA for the CDR3: TGCGCCAGCAGCCTTAACCCACTAGGCTTGTTCTTC. Amino acid sequence: CASSLNPLGLFF.

This clone has ten or more counts. The J gene is TRBJ2-3, the V gene TRBV29-1, with 7 bases matching TRBD1. The CDR3 has 13 residues. From germline, CDR1 is SQVTM and CDR2 ANQGSEA. J lost 4 bases, V lost 2 bases, and 3 bases had no gene match. The CDR3 region is CSVENRGADTQYF. The CDR3 nucleotides read TGCAGCGTTGAAAACAGGGGTGCAGATACGCAGTATTTT.

This clone was detected only a few times. The V and J genes are TRBV4-1 and TRBJ1-6; D call uncertain. The CDR3 runs 14 residues. Germline V lookup: CDR1 MGHRA, CDR2 YSYEKL. Trimming removed 6 bases at V and 7 bases at J, with 13 bases between. CDR3: CASRDVGRNSPLHF. Written as DNA, the CDR3 is TGCGCCAGCAGGGACGTGGGAAGGAATTCACCCCTCCACTTT.

The rearrangement uses TRBV4-1 and TRBJ1-4; 7 bases line up with TRBD1. The CDR3 runs 14 residues. The ends lost 4 bases at V and 6 bases at J; junction bases unmatched: 5. Germline assignment: CDR1 MGHRA and CDR2 YSYEKL. Written as DNA, the CDR3 is TGCGCCAGCAGCCCTTCAGGGGGGGATGAAAAACTGTTTTTT. Its protein is CASSPSGGDEKLFF.

This chain uses TRBV5-4 with TRBJ2-3, with TRBD2 identical over 8 bases. CDR1 is SGHNT, CDR2 YYREEE, per germline (reference sequence). The V and J ends lost 5 bases and 0 bases, in that order; junction bases with no gene match: 5. The CDR3 has 15 residues. CDR3: CASRSGGTSTDTQYF. CDR3 in DNA: TGTGCCAGCAGATCGGGAGGGACTAGCACAGATACGCAGTATTTT.

The V gene is TRBV7-8, the J gene TRBJ2-5; D remains unclear. The CDR3 extends over 13 amino acids. The germline V gene encodes CDR1 SGHVS and CDR2 FQNEAQ. Trimming removed 9 bases at V and 2 bases at J, with 13 bases between. The CDR3 nucleotides read TGTGCCAGTGGACGGTCCGGGCAAGAGACCCAGTACTTC. This codes for CASGRSGQETQYF.

The J gene is TRBJ2-1, the V gene TRBV7-6, with a weak D call TRBD2 (6 bases). The CDR3 consists of 16 residues. V gave up 2 bases and J gave up 9 bases, with 20 bases separating them. CDR1 is SGHVS and CDR2 is FNYEAQ in the germline V gene. CDR3 sequence: CASSLSWSSEGIEQFF. The CDR3 region has the DNA TGTGCCAGCAGCTTAAGTTGGTCTAGCGAGGGGATTGAGCAGTTCTTC. Looking up the rest from reference TRBV7-6 and TRBJ2-1 gives the full variable domain: GAGVSQSPRYKVTKRGQDVALRCDPISGHVSLYWYRQALGQGPEFLTYFNYEAQQDKSGLPNDRFSAERPEGSISTLTIQRTEQRDSAMYRCASSLSWSSEGIEQFFGPGTRLTVL.

This clone was detected only a few times. The rearrangement joins TRBV5-4 to TRBJ2-3, with TRBD2 identical over 8 bases. The germline V gene has CDR1 SGHNT and CDR2 YYREEE (reference sequence). There are 15 residues in the CDR3. With 4 bases clipped from V and 2 bases from J, the junction kept 6 bases outside the gene matches. CDR3 loop: CASSKTSEPTDTQYF. The CDR3 nucleotides read TGTGCCAGCAGCAAGACTAGCGAACCCACAGATACGCAGTATTTT.

The chain couples TRBV7-3 to TRBJ1-1; D is uncertain. CDR1 and CDR2 (germline): SGHTA, FQGTGA. The CDR3 runs to 13 residues. V lost 5 bases to trimming and J lost 0 bases, with 7 bases between them. For the CDR3, the DNA is TGTGCCAGCAGCCGACAAATGAACACTGAAGCTTTCTTT. Translated, it gives CASSRQMNTEAFF.

This sequence joins TRBV2 and TRBJ2-1; 12 nucleotides line up with TRBD2. Germline V gene sequence: CDR1 SNHLY, CDR2 FYNNEI. The CDR3 runs 14 residues. The V gene end was trimmed by 7 bases and the J gene end by 7 bases; junction bases not matched to a gene: 5. The CDR3 loop reads CASNGLAGLNEQFF. The CDR3 bases are TGTGCCAGCAACGGACTAGCGGGACTAAATGAGCAGTTCTTC.

This rearrangement joins TRBV4-1 to TRBJ2-2, with 10 bases matching TRBD2. The CDR3 has 16 amino acids. Germline trimming cut 2 bases from V and 4 bases from J; bases unmatched to any gene: 4. The germline V gene has CDR1 MGHRA and CDR2 YSYEKL. CDR3 sequence (DNA): TGCGCCAGCAGCCAATCGCTAGCGGGAGTCACCGGGGAGCTGTTTTTT. It codes for CASSQSLAGVTGELFF.

The chain joins TRBV19 to TRBJ2-1, with D perhaps matching TRBD1 or TRBD2 (5 bases each). This CDR3 region has 17 residues. Germline lookup yields CDR1 LNHDA and CDR2 SQIVND (reference sequence). V lost 6 bases, J lost 1 base, and 19 bases lay in between. The CDR3 coding sequence is TGTGCCAGTAGCCCCTTGTGGGGGAGTGGGTCCTACAATGAGCAGTTCTTC. Its protein is CASSPLWGSGSYNEQFF.

This sequence joins TRBV7-7 and TRBJ2-5, with 9 positions matching TRBD2. V lost 5 bases, J lost 5 bases, and 6 bases stayed unmatched. The CDR3 loop spans 14 amino acids. Germline CDR1 and CDR2: SSHAT and FNYEAQ (reference sequence). CDR3 in amino acids: CASSPVRGGETQYF. The CDR3, as DNA: TGTGCCAGCAGCCCAGTGCGGGGGGGGGAGACCCAGTACTTC.